These 25 T cell receptor beta chains came from one sample sequenced in a study of blood T cell repertoires in COVID-19. Method: immunoSEQ multiplex PCR; TCRdb's copy keeps in-frame clones and lacks some. Of 95,000 to 110,000 clones in the sample, around 87% were seen once. The sequenced material came from peripheral blood. The source of these receptors is a man aged 50 to 59 with acute or convalescent COVID-19.

The chain carries TRBV9 and TRBJ2-2; D is possibly TRBD1 (5 bases). This CDR3 spans 15 amino acids. Trimming removed 4 bases from V and 2 bases from J, with 12 bases in between. Germline-derived CDR1 and CDR2 are SGDLS and YYNGEE. The CDR3 nucleotides read TGTGCCAGCAGCTCGCGGACACGAAACACCGGGGAGCTGTTTTTT. Its protein is CASSSRTRNTGELFF.

The gene calls are TRBV10-3 and TRBJ2-7; D unclear. CDR1 is ENHRY and CDR2 is SYGVKD in the germline V gene. CDR3 length: 12 residues. The V and J ends lost 8 bases and 0 bases respectively, with 8 bases between them. CDR3 in DNA: TGTGCCATCTCAGATGACTCCTACGAGCAGTACTTC. Translated, it gives CAISDDSYEQYF.

The chain employs TRBV30 and TRBJ2-7; TRBD2 might be the D (5 bases). The CDR3 totals 11 residues. The germline CDR1 and CDR2 sequences are GTSNPN and SVGIG (reference sequence). The V and J ends lost 8 bases and 1 base respectively, with 9 bases between them. The CDR3 is CALGVSYEQYF. CDR3 nucleotides: TGTGCCCTCGGGGTATCCTACGAGCAGTACTTC. The full variable domain, rest sourced from reference TRBV30 and TRBJ2-7, is SQTIHQWPATLVQPVGSPLSLECTVEGTSNPNLYWYRQAAGRGLQLLFYSVGIGQISSEVPQNLSASRPQDRQFILSSKKLLLSDSGFYLCALGVSYEQYFGPGTRLTVT.

This clone came up once. This chain connects TRBV28 to TRBJ2-7; 9 bases align to TRBD2. Germline CDR1 is MDHEN and CDR2 is SYDVKM. The V gene end was trimmed by 4 bases and the J gene end by 3 bases; junction bases not matched to a gene: 16. CDR3 length equals 18 residues. CDR3 DNA: TGTGCCAGCAGTTGGGGGCCTTTCGGGCGGGAGGGCCACTACGAGCAGTACTTC. Its protein product is CASSWGPFGREGHYEQYF.

The chain combines TRBV30 with TRBJ1-1, with a possible D match to TRBD1 (5 bases). The CDR3 has 13 amino acids. Germline CDR1 reads GTSNPN; CDR2 reads SVGIG (reference sequence). Between the trimmed V and J ends, which lost 3 bases and 3 bases, there was a span of 11 bases. CDR3 DNA: TGTGCCTGGAGCGGAGACAGCTACACTGAAGCTTTCTTT. This gives the protein CAWSGDSYTEAFF.

The gene calls are TRBV14 and TRBJ2-5; possibly TRBD2 for D (6 bases). Germline loops: CDR1 SGHDN, CDR2 FVKESK. V gave up 1 base and J gave up 5 bases, with 14 bases separating them. The CDR3 covers 15 residues. DNA of the CDR3: TGTGCCAGCAGCCAAGGGACTATCCGGCCGGAGACCCAGTACTTC. Amino acid sequence: CASSQGTIRPETQYF.

The J gene is TRBJ2-7, the V gene TRBV5-1, with TRBD2 matching 8 bases. Trimming at V came to 5 bases and at J to 4 bases, leaving 11 bases not matched to a gene. The CDR3 consists of 15 residues. Germline CDR1 is SGHRS and CDR2 is YFSETQ. CDR3 amino acids: CASRTLGGAFYEQYF. DNA of the CDR3: TGCGCCAGCAGGACTCTCGGGGGGGCCTTTTACGAGCAGTACTTC.

This sequence joins TRBV10-2 and TRBJ2-3; D perhaps matches TRBD2 (5 bases). Deletions cut 5 bases from V and 3 bases from J, with 24 bases between. CDR1 is WSHSY and CDR2 is SAAADI in the germline V gene. The CDR3 totals 18 residues. CDR3 sequence (DNA): TGCGCCAGCAGTCCGACTTCCGGGATATGGGCAAGAACAGATACGCAGTATTTT. Protein: CASSPTSGIWARTDTQYF.

This chain links TRBV9 with TRBJ1-6; no firm D call. Germline CDR1 and CDR2: SGDLS and YYNGEE. The CDR3 runs to 15 residues. With 4 bases removed from V and 6 bases from J, the gap between germline ends came to 14 bases. For the CDR3, the DNA is TGTGCCAGCAGCTCACAGACCAAAGTTAATTCACCCCTCCACTTT. Its protein product is CASSSQTKVNSPLHF.

This chain joins TRBV7-9 and TRBJ2-1; possible D gene TRBD1, 6 bases. V shed 2 bases and J shed 4 bases, with 9 bases lying between them. The germline gives CDR1 SEHNR, CDR2 FQNEAQ (reference sequence). This CDR3 is 14 amino acids long. Here the CDR3 DNA reads TGTGCCAGCAGCTTACGAGGACAGTACAATGAGCAGTTCTTC. This translates into CASSLRGQYNEQFF.

This clone was counted once. The rearrangement uses TRBV28 and TRBJ2-2; perhaps TRBD2 as D (5 bases). Trimming removed 6 bases from V and 7 bases from J, with 21 bases in between. Germline CDR1 reads MDHEN; CDR2 reads SYDVKM. The CDR3 contains 16 residues. CDR3 sequence reads: CASRSPGASGSGELFF. The CDR3 DNA reads TGTGCCAGCAGGTCTCCGGGCGCCAGCGGAAGCGGGGAGCTGTTTTTT.

The chain joins TRBV18 to TRBJ2-5; TRBD1 matches at 11 bases. Trimming removed 4 bases from V and 4 bases from J; junction bases left unmatched: 5. CDR1 and CDR2 from the germline V gene are KGHSH and LQKENI. This CDR3 region has 15 residues. CDR3 protein: CASSLGTGGSETQYF. CDR3 nucleotides: TGTGCCAGCTCACTCGGGACAGGGGGATCAGAGACCCAGTACTTC.

The chain employs TRBV13 and TRBJ2-4; tentative D call: TRBD2 (5 bases). The V gene's germline CDR1 is PRHDT and CDR2 FYEKMQ (reference sequence). V was trimmed by 5 bases and J by 2 bases, leaving 10 bases between them. This CDR3 has 14 residues. CDR3 nucleotide sequence: TGTGCCAGCAGCCCCCCGGGATCCAAAAACATTCAGTACTTC. Translated, it gives CASSPPGSKNIQYF.

The CDR3 DNA reads as TGCGCCAGCAGTCGAGCTCCGGGACAGGCCGGGGAGCTGTTTTTT. Translating it yields CASSRAPGQAGELFF. The chain links TRBV4-1 to TRBJ2-2, with 8 bases fitting TRBD1. V gave up 6 bases and J gave up 6 bases; unmatched junction bases: 9. The CDR3 is made up of 15 amino acids. CDR1 and CDR2 from the germline V gene are MGHRA and YSYEKL.

The rearrangement uses TRBV7-2 and TRBJ2-1, with D perhaps matching TRBD1 (6 bases). The CDR3 has 15 amino acids. V gave up 5 bases and J gave up 7 bases, with 18 bases separating them. Germline V gene sequence: CDR1 SGHTA, CDR2 FQGNSA. CDR3 in amino acids: CASSPRQGLRNEQFF. The CDR3 DNA reads as TGTGCCAGCAGCCCGAGGCAGGGGCTTAGAAATGAGCAGTTCTTC.

This clone was observed once. The chain recombines TRBV28 with TRBJ2-7, with TRBD2 matching over 8 bases. Trimming cost V 3 bases and J 3 bases; bases outside gene matches: 7. This CDR3 has 15 amino acids. Germline V gene lookup returns CDR1 MDHEN and CDR2 SYDVKM. Written as DNA, the CDR3 is TGTGCCAGCAGTTTGGGCCTAGCGGGTAGCTACGAGCAGTACTTC. Protein product: CASSLGLAGSYEQYF.

This chain connects TRBV5-1 to TRBJ1-3; D unresolved. The V gene lost 4 bases and the J gene lost 4 bases, with 24 bases spanning the gap. Per germline, CDR1 SGHRS and CDR2 YFSETQ. The CDR3 contains 18 residues. The CDR3 DNA sequence: TGCGCCAGCAGCCCTCGATCCACGACCCCTGCGGCAGGAAACACCATATATTTT. Translated, it gives CASSPRSTTPAAGNTIYF.

The chain combines TRBV7-8 with TRBJ2-7, with 13 bases aligning to TRBD2. V dropped 4 bases and J dropped 3; count of bases not matched to a gene: 12. The CDR3 has 18 residues. Per germline, CDR1 SGHVS and CDR2 FQNEAQ. CDR3 bases: TGTGCCAGCAGCTCGATCGAACTAGCGGGAGGGGTGAACTACGAGCAGTACTTC. Protein: CASSSIELAGGVNYEQYF.

The chain links TRBV28 to TRBJ1-2; TRBD1 aligns across 10 bases. The V gene end was trimmed by 8 bases and the J gene end by 8 bases; junction bases not matched to a gene: 14. The CDR3 sequence is 15 residues long. Per the germline V gene, CDR1 is MDHEN and CDR2 is SYDVKM. As DNA, the CDR3 is TGTGCCAGCGGGAAGCGGAGACAGGGGGCCGGAGGCTACACCTTC. Amino acids: CASGKRRQGAGGYTF.

Note on this clone: Other nucleotide sequences in the sample specify the same CDR3. V is TRBV14 and J is TRBJ2-2; D might be TRBD1 (6 bases). The V end lost 1 base, the J end lost 7 bases, and 7 bases lay between the germline ends. The CDR3 consists of 13 residues. Germline lookup yields CDR1 SGHDN and CDR2 FVKESK. For the CDR3, the DNA is TGTGCCAGCAGCCAAGGGGGGCGCGGGGAGCTGTTTTTT. Encoded protein: CASSQGGRGELFF.

The chain combines TRBV6-2 or TRBV6-3 with TRBJ2-1; 7 nucleotides align to TRBD1. V lost 5 bases and J lost 3; bases outside the gene matches: 4. The CDR3 runs 14 residues. Germline V gene sequence: CDR1 MNHEY, CDR2 SVGEGT. CDR3 protein: CASSRQGVYNEQFF. The CDR3 nucleotides read TGTGCCAGCAGTCGACAGGGTGTCTACAATGAGCAGTTCTTC.

The J gene is TRBJ1-2, the V gene TRBV28, with D maybe TRBD1 (5 bases). From germline, CDR1 is MDHEN and CDR2 SYDVKM. Trimming removed 3 bases at V and 8 bases at J, with 13 bases between. The CDR3 contains 13 residues. CDR3 protein: CASSLGLGGGYTF. The CDR3 DNA is TGTGCCAGCAGTTTGGGACTCGGGGGGGGCTACACCTTC.

The V gene is TRBV20-1, the J gene TRBJ2-7; D remains unclear. Trimming cost V 0 bases and J 6 bases, with 6 bases left between them. This CDR3 has 11 amino acids. Germline-derived CDR1 and CDR2 are DFQATT and SNEGSKA (reference sequence). The chain's CDR3 is CSARDTSEQYF. The CDR3 DNA reads as TGCAGTGCTAGAGATACGAGCGAGCAGTACTTC.

The V gene is TRBV19, the J gene TRBJ2-3; 9 bases are shared with TRBD1. Germline CDR1 is LNHDA and CDR2 is SQIVND (reference sequence). There are 16 residues in the CDR3. V shed 4 bases, J shed 0 bases, and the junction held 5 bases outside the gene matches. The CDR3 nucleotides are TGTGCCAGTAGTAGCCCCGGGACAGGGAGCACAGATACGCAGTATTTT. It yields the protein CASSSPGTGSTDTQYF.

This clone was observed a few times. This chain joins TRBV11-2 and TRBJ2-2; 7 bases fit TRBD1. V dropped 3 bases and J dropped 1; count of bases not matched to a gene: 2. Per germline, CDR1 SGHAT and CDR2 FQNNGV. CDR3 length: 15 amino acids. CDR3 sequence (DNA): TGTGCCAGCAGCTTGACAGGGTGGAACACCGGGGAGCTGTTTTTT. Protein product: CASSLTGWNTGELFF.